The next 27 T cell receptor beta chains were all read from a single sample in a study of shared clonotypes between healthy human individuals. Repertoires were generated with immunoSEQ multiplex PCR, while TCRdb's copy carries only in-frame clones and drops some. The table lists a few hundred thousand clones, roughly 87% of them singletons. The sequencing input was memory CD8+ T cells sorted from blood. The subset denotes: CD45RO+ cells pooled with CCR7-negative TemRA cells. The receptors come from a man in his late teens or twenties in good health.

The chain has TRBV5-6 and TRBJ1-6; the D is unclear. The CDR3 totals 12 residues. CDR1 and CDR2 from the germline V gene are SGHDT and YYEEEE. V was pared by 0 bases and J by 7 bases, with 2 bases between. CDR3 loop: CASSLANSPLHF. The CDR3 DNA is TGTGCCAGCAGCTTGGCAAATTCACCCCTCCACTTT. The whole variable domain, remainder taken from reference TRBV5-6 and TRBJ1-6, is DAGVTQSPTHLIKTRGQQVTLRCSPKSGHDTVSWYQQALGQGPQFIFQYYEEEERQRGNFPDRFSGHQFPNYSSELNVNALLLGDSALYLCASSLANSPLHFGNGTRLTVT.

The chain recombines TRBV10-3 with TRBJ2-1; possibly TRBD2 for D (5 bases). Trimming pared 2 bases from V and 5 bases from J, leaving 7 bases between. This CDR3 contains 13 residues. Per the germline V gene, CDR1 is ENHRY and CDR2 is SYGVKD. The CDR3 nucleotides read TGTGCCATCAGTGAGGCCGGGAACAATGAGCAGTTCTTC. It yields the protein CAISEAGNNEQFF.

The chain recombines TRBV27 with TRBJ2-2; 11 bases map to TRBD2. This CDR3 has 17 residues. Germline V gene lookup returns CDR1 MNHEY and CDR2 SMNVEV (reference sequence). The J segment lost 4 bases and the V segment lost 0 bases, leaving 4 bases of the junction unmatched. The DNA of the CDR3 is TGTGCCAGCAGTTTATCAACTAGCGGGAGTCTCACCGGGGAGCTGTTTTTT. This sequence encodes CASSLSTSGSLTGELFF.

V gene TRBV19 combines with J gene TRBJ2-1; D gene ambiguous. This CDR3 has 12 residues. Germline V gene data show CDR1 as LNHDA and CDR2 as SQIVND (reference sequence). Trimming removed 3 bases from V and 8 bases from J, with 8 bases in between. The CDR3 protein is CASSMWLDEQFF. In nucleotides, the CDR3 is TGTGCCAGTAGTATGTGGTTGGATGAGCAGTTCTTC.

The CDR3 sequence is CAISESLWGSYNEQFF. The CDR3 DNA sequence: TGTGCCATCAGTGAGTCTTTGTGGGGTTCCTACAATGAGCAGTTCTTC. This chain links TRBV10-3 with TRBJ2-1; D gene uncertain. Trimming stripped 0 bases from V and 1 base from J, with 10 bases between. Germline CDR1 ENHRY, CDR2 SYGVKD. The CDR3 loop spans 16 amino acids.

The V gene is TRBV13, the J gene TRBJ2-1; D is undetermined. With 5 bases removed from V and 7 bases from J, the gap between germline ends came to 9 bases. This CDR3 region has 12 residues. Per germline, CDR1 PRHDT and CDR2 FYEKMQ (reference sequence). CDR3 nucleotide sequence: TGTGCCAGCAGCCCCCTCGGAAATGAGCAGTTCTTC. The encoded protein is CASSPLGNEQFF.

This clone was counted ten times or more. The V and J genes are TRBV2 and TRBJ2-7; D might be TRBD2 (6 bases). The V end lost 6 bases, the J end lost 5 bases, and 26 bases lay between the germline ends. Germline-derived CDR1 and CDR2 are SNHLY and FYNNEI. The CDR3 sequence is 17 residues long. CDR3 DNA sequence: TGTGCCAGCAGGACCTCAGTGGAGGGCATTCTCCCCCACGAGCAGTACTTC. Amino acid sequence: CASRTSVEGILPHEQYF.

This rearrangement joins TRBV5-6 to TRBJ2-3, with 9 bases fitting TRBD1. With V trimmed by 5 bases and J by 3 bases, 7 bases remained unmatched. Germline CDR1 SGHDT, CDR2 YYEEEE. This CDR3 region has 15 residues. In nucleotides, the CDR3 is TGTGCCAGCAGGGAGGACAGGGGTATGACAGATACGCAGTATTTT. Its protein is CASREDRGMTDTQYF.

This clone was picked up one time. This chain links TRBV6-1 with TRBJ1-6; 8 bases line up with TRBD1. This CDR3 spans 14 amino acids. V lost 1 base, J lost 7 bases, and 0 bases stayed unmatched. CDR1 is MNHNS, CDR2 SASEGT, per germline. The CDR3 here is CASSEGTGNSPLHF. The CDR3 nucleotides read TGTGCCAGCAGTGAAGGGACAGGGAATTCACCCCTCCACTTT.

The V gene is TRBV5-8, the J gene TRBJ2-1; D is perhaps TRBD1 (5 bases). The CDR3 has 14 amino acids. The germline CDR1 and CDR2 sequences are SGHTS and YDEGEE. Between the trimmed V and J ends, which lost 5 bases and 2 bases, there was a span of 11 bases. The chain's CDR3 is CASRELGPYNEQFF. For the CDR3, the DNA is TGTGCCAGCAGAGAGCTGGGGCCCTACAATGAGCAGTTCTTC.

A single count supports this clone. The chain has TRBV28 and TRBJ2-5, with 7 bases that match TRBD1. The CDR3 sequence is 18 residues long. After removal of 3 bases from V and 5 bases from J, the junction contained 18 bases not matched to a gene. Germline values: CDR1 MDHEN, CDR2 SYDVKM. CDR3 sequence (DNA): TGTGCCAGCAGTTTTACGACAGGGTCGTACCCCACCTATGAGACCCAGTACTTC. It codes for CASSFTTGSYPTYETQYF.

The chain combines TRBV12-5 with TRBJ1-6, with a tentative D call TRBD1 (5 bases). This CDR3 region has 17 residues. In germline, CDR1 is LGHNT, CDR2 FRNRAP. V gave up 1 base and J gave up 7 bases, with 17 bases separating them. CDR3 loop: CASGLARGRGRNSPLHF. The CDR3 bases are TGTGCTAGTGGTTTGGCCAGAGGAAGGGGAAGGAATTCACCCCTCCACTTT.

Many counts were recorded for this clone. V gene TRBV10-1 combines with J gene TRBJ2-3, with 8 bases fitting TRBD2. The CDR3 extends over 15 amino acids. Germline V gives CDR1 WNHNN, CDR2 SYGVQD (reference sequence). V dropped 4 bases and J dropped 6; count of bases not matched to a gene: 9. Written as DNA, the CDR3 is TGCGCCAGCAGTGTATTCCGGGAGGGCCCGGATACGCAGTATTTT. Amino acids: CASSVFREGPDTQYF.

The chain recombines TRBV27 with TRBJ2-3; 8 bases match TRBD2. V lost 5 bases, J lost 0 bases, and 7 bases stayed unmatched. Per the germline V gene, CDR1 is MNHEY and CDR2 is SMNVEV (reference sequence). The CDR3 runs to 16 residues. This CDR3 reads CASSPSAGESTDTQYF. The CDR3 coding sequence is TGTGCCAGCAGTCCATCAGCGGGGGAGAGCACAGATACGCAGTATTTT.

This chain joins TRBV2 and TRBJ2-7, with TRBD1 identical over 9 bases. Trimming cost V 3 bases and J 4 bases; bases outside gene matches: 1. The CDR3 runs 13 residues. CDR1 and CDR2 from the germline V gene are SNHLY and FYNNEI. This chain's CDR3 is CASSEGTGYEQYF. The CDR3 DNA reads as TGTGCCAGCAGTGAGGGGACAGGGTACGAGCAGTACTTC.

The genes are TRBV5-1 and TRBJ2-5; no clear D. The germline CDR1 and CDR2 sequences are SGHRS and YFSETQ. Trimming stripped 5 bases from V and 4 bases from J, with 9 bases between. The CDR3 covers 12 residues. The CDR3 DNA sequence: TGCGCCAGCAGTCAAACTTTAGAGACCCAGTACTTC. As protein: CASSQTLETQYF. Combining the CDR3 with reference TRBV5-1 and TRBJ2-5 gives the whole variable domain KAGVTQTPRYLIKTRGQQVTLSCSPISGHRSVSWYQQTPGQGLQFLFEYFSETQRNKGNFPGRFSGRQFSNSRSEMNVSTLELGDSALYLCASSQTLETQYFGPGTRLLVL.

The CDR3 reads CASSLGSGSAEQYF. In DNA form, the CDR3 reads TGTGCCAGCAGCTTGGGGAGCGGGAGCGCCGAGCAGTACTTC. The rearrangement uses TRBV5-6 and TRBJ2-7; the match to TRBD2 covers 8 bases. Germline CDR1 SGHDT, CDR2 YYEEEE. The CDR3 contains 14 residues. Trimming at V came to 0 bases and at J to 6 bases, leaving 5 bases not matched to a gene.

In regard to this clone: Within the sample, other DNA sequences also encode this same CDR3. The chain links TRBV9 to TRBJ2-3, with D tentatively TRBD2 (5 bases). Trimming cost V 1 base and J 2 bases, with 11 bases left between them. Germline V gene data show CDR1 as SGDLS and CDR2 as YYNGEE. This CDR3 spans 15 amino acids. CDR3 DNA sequence: TGTGCCAGCAGCGTACGCGGGCTTCTCACAGATACGCAGTATTTT. Protein sequence: CASSVRGLLTDTQYF.

V usage is TRBV30 and J usage is TRBJ1-4; no clear D. V lost 5 bases and J lost 5, with 18 bases in between. Germline V gene data show CDR1 as GTSNPN and CDR2 as SVGIG (reference sequence). The CDR3 loop spans 15 amino acids. CDR3 bases: TGTGCCTGGGCCAAACCTAGGACGGGCAATGAAAAACTGTTTTTT. Amino acid sequence: CAWAKPRTGNEKLFF.

This clone was seen repeatedly, ten times or more. CDR3 nucleotide sequence: TGTGCCATCAGTGAGTCGAGGTCTCAGGAGTACGAGCAGTACTTC. Amino acids: CAISESRSQEYEQYF. The chain has TRBV10-3 and TRBJ2-7; D is unresolved. V lost 0 bases and J 4 bases, leaving 13 bases between the germline ends. Germline V gene data show CDR1 as ENHRY and CDR2 as SYGVKD. The CDR3 is made up of 15 amino acids.

This clone has a single count. J is TRBJ2-3 and V is TRBV9; perhaps TRBD1 as D (6 bases). V shed 3 bases and J shed 0 bases, with 14 bases lying between them. The V gene's germline CDR1 is SGDLS and CDR2 YYNGEE. This CDR3 is 16 amino acids long. CDR3: CASSAPQGTSTDTQYF. The CDR3 DNA reads TGTGCCAGCAGCGCCCCCCAGGGGACAAGCACAGATACGCAGTATTTT.

The chain uses TRBV5-4 and TRBJ1-2; D remains unclear. CDR3 length equals 14 residues. The V end lost 0 bases, the J end lost 2 bases, and 8 bases lay between the germline ends. Germline V gene data show CDR1 as SGHNT and CDR2 as YYREEE (reference sequence). The CDR3 nucleotides read TGTGCCAGCAGCTTGGTTGGAGGAAACTATGGCTACACCTTC. Translated: CASSLVGGNYGYTF. The whole variable domain, remainder taken from reference TRBV5-4 and TRBJ1-2, is ETGVTQSPTHLIKTRGQQVTLRCSSQSGHNTVSWYQQALGQGPQFIFQYYREEENGRGNFPPRFSGLQFPNYSSELNVNALELDDSALYLCASSLVGGNYGYTFGSGTRLTVV.

The chain combines TRBV27 with TRBJ2-7, with unresolved D. There are 16 residues in the CDR3. Germline lookup yields CDR1 MNHEY and CDR2 SMNVEV (reference sequence). V lost 0 bases and J lost 4, with 16 bases in between. The CDR3 region has the DNA TGTGCCAGCAGTTTATCGGCCAGGCGTGTACAATACGAGCAGTACTTC. Translation gives CASSLSARRVQYEQYF.

This clone showed up just once. The gene calls are TRBV10-2 and TRBJ2-7, with 14 bases aligning to TRBD2. The germline gives CDR1 WSHSY, CDR2 SAAADI. This CDR3 region has 14 residues. The trim removed 5 bases at V and 5 bases at J, leaving 2 bases unmatched. CDR3 coding DNA: TGCGCCAGCAGTCCGGGACTAGCGGGAGACGAGCAGTACTTC. Amino acids: CASSPGLAGDEQYF.

In this sample, this clone turned up once. The chain joins TRBV19 to TRBJ2-7; 9 positions match TRBD2. The germline V gene encodes CDR1 LNHDA and CDR2 SQIVND (reference sequence). Trimming cost V 5 bases and J 0 bases; bases outside gene matches: 2. CDR3 size: 14 residues. The chain's CDR3 is CASSVAGASYEQYF. DNA of the CDR3: TGTGCCAGTAGTGTAGCGGGGGCCTCCTACGAGCAGTACTTC.

The chain combines TRBV2 with TRBJ2-4; 10 nucleotides align to TRBD2. The V gene end was trimmed by 5 bases and the J gene end by 8 bases; junction bases not matched to a gene: 12. Germline V CDR1 and CDR2: SNHLY, FYNNEI. The CDR3 is 16 amino acids. The CDR3 region is CASSPGLAGVWHIQYF. CDR3 bases: TGTGCCAGCAGTCCGGGTCTAGCGGGAGTGTGGCACATTCAGTACTTC.

The chain couples TRBV4-1 to TRBJ2-3; TRBD2 matches at 11 bases. The CDR3 totals 17 residues. Unmatched junction bases numbered 10, after V lost 6 bases and J lost 2 bases. Germline loops: CDR1 MGHRA, CDR2 YSYEKL. For the CDR3, the DNA is TGCGCCAGCAGGAGGACGCCGGGACTAGCGGACACAGATACGCAGTATTTT. As protein: CASRRTPGLADTDTQYF.